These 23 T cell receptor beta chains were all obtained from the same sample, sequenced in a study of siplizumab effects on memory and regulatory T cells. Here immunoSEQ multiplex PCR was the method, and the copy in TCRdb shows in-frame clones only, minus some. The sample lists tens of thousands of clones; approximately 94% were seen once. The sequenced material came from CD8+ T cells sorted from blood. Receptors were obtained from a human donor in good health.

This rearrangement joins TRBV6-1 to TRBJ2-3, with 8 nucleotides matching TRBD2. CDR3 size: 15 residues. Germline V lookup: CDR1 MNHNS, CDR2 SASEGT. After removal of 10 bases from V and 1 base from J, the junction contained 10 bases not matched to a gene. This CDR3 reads CATSLGRGGTDTQYF. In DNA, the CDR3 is TGTGCCACCTCTCTGGGGCGGGGGGGCACAGATACGCAGTATTTT.

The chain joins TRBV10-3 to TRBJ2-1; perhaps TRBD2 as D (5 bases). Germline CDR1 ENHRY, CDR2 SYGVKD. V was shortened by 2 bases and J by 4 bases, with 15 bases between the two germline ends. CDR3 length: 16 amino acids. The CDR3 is CAISEIAGSGYNEQFF. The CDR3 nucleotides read TGTGCCATCAGTGAGATTGCAGGATCGGGATACAATGAGCAGTTCTTC.

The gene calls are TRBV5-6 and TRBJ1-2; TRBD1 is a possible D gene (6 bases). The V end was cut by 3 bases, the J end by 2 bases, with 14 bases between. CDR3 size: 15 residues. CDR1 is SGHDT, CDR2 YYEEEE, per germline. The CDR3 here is CASSSDGTRNYGYTF. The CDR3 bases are TGTGCCAGCAGCTCCGACGGGACACGGAACTATGGCTACACCTTC.

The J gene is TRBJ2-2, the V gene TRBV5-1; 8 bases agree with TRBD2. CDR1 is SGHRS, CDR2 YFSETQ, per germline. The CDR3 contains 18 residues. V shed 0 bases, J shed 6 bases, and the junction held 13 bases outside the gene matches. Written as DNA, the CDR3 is TGCGCCAGCAGCTTGGCAAGTGCGGGGGGCGCCTGGGCCGGGGAGCTGTTTTTT. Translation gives CASSLASAGGAWAGELFF.

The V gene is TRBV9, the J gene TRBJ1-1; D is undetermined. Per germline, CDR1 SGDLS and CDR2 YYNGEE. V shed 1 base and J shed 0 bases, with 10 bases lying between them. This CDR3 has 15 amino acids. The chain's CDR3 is CASSVSGNMNTEAFF. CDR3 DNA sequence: TGTGCCAGCAGCGTATCGGGCAACATGAACACTGAAGCTTTCTTT.

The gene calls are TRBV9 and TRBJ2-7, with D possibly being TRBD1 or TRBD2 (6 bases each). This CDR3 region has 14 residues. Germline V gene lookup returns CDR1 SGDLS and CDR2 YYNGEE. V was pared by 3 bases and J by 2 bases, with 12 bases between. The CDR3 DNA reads TGTGCCAGCAGCGGCGGGGACAACCCCTACGAGCAGTACTTC. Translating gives CASSGGDNPYEQYF.

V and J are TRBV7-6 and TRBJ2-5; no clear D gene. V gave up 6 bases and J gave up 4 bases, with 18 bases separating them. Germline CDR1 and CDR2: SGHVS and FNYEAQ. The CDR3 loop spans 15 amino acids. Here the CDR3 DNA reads TGTGCCAGCAGAGACTTGGCTTTCGGGTCAGAGACCCAGTACTTC. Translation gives CASRDLAFGSETQYF.

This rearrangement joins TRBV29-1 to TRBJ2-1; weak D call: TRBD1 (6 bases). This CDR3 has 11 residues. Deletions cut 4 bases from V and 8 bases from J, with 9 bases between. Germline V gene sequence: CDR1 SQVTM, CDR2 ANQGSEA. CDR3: CSVVQGYEQFF. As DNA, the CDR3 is TGCAGCGTTGTACAGGGCTATGAGCAGTTCTTC.

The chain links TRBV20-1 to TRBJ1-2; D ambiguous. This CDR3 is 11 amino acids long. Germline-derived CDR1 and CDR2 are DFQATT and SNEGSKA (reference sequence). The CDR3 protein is CIGRSNYGYTF. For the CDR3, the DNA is TGCATCGGACGGAGTAACTATGGCTACACCTTC.

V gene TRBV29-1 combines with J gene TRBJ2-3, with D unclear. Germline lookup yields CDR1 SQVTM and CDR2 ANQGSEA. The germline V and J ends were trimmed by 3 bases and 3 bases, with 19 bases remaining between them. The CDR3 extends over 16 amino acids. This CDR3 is CSVDPTLSIMTDTQYF. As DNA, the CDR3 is TGCAGCGTTGACCCAACCCTGAGTATTATGACAGATACGCAGTATTTT.

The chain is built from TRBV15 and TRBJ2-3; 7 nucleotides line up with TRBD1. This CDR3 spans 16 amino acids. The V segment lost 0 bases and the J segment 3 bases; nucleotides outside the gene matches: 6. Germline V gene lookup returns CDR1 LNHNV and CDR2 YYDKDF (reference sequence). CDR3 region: CATSRDDPGGTDTQYF. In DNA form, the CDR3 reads TGTGCCACCAGCAGAGATGATCCAGGGGGAACAGATACGCAGTATTTT.

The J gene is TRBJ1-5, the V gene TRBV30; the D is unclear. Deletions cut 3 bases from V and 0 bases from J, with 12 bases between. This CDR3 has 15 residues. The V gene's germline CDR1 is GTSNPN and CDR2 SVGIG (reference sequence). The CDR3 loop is CAWSVGQHSNQPQHF. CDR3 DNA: TGTGCCTGGAGCGTCGGTCAACATAGCAATCAGCCCCAGCATTTT.

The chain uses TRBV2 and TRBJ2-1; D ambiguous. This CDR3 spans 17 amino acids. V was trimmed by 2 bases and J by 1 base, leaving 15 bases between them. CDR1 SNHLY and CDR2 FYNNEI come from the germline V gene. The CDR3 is CASSERDAYVSYNEQFF. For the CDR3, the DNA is TGTGCCAGCAGTGAAAGAGACGCCTACGTGTCCTACAATGAGCAGTTCTTC.

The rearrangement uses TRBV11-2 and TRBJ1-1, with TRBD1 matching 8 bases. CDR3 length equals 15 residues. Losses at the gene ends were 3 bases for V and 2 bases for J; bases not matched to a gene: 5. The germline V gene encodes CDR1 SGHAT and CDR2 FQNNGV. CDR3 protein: CASSLDRVLNTEAFF. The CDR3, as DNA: TGTGCCAGCAGCTTGGACAGGGTATTAAACACTGAAGCTTTCTTT.

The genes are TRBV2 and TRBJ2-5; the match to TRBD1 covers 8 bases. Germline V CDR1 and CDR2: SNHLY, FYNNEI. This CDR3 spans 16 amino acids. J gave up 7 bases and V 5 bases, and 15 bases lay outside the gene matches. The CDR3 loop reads CASSKTGTGPNGTQYF. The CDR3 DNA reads TGTGCCAGCAGTAAAACCGGGACAGGCCCTAACGGGACCCAGTACTTC.

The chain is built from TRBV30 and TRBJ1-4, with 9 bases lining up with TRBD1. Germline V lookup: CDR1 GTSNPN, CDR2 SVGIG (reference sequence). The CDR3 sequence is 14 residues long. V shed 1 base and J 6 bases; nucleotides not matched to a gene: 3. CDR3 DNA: TGTGCCTGGAGTGGGGGACAGGGCTATGAAAAACTGTTTTTT. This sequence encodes CAWSGGQGYEKLFF.

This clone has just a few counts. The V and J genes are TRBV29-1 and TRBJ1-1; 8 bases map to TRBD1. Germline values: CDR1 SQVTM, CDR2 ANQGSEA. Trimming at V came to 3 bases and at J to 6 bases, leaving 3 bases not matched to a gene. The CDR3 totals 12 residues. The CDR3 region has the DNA TGCAGCGTTGACTTGACAGGGGCTGAAGCTTTCTTT. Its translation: CSVDLTGAEAFF. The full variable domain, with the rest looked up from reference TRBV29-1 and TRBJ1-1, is SAVISQKPSRDICQRGTSLTIQCQVDSQVTMMFWYRQQPGQSLTLIATANQGSEATYESGFVIDKFPISRPNLTFSTLTVSNMSPEDSSIYLCSVDLTGAEAFFGQGTRLTVV.

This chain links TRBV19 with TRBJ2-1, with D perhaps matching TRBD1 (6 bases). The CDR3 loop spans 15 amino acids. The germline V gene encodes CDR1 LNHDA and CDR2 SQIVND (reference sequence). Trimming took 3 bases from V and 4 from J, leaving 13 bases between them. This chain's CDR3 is CASSIGQGIYNEQFF. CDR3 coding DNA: TGTGCCAGTAGTATTGGCCAGGGGATTTACAATGAGCAGTTCTTC.

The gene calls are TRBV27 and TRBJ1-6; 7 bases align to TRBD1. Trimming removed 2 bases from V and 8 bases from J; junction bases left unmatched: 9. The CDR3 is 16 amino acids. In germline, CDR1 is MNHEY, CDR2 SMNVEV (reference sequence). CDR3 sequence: CASSLKATGVDSPLHF. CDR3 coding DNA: TGTGCCAGCAGTTTAAAGGCCACAGGGGTTGATTCACCCCTCCACTTT.

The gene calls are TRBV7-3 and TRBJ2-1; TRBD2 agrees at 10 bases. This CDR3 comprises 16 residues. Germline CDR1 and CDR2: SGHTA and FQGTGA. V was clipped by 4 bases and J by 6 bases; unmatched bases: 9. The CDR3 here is CASSSSIAGGRNEQFF. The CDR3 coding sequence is TGTGCCAGCAGCTCCTCCATAGCGGGAGGCCGCAATGAGCAGTTCTTC.

The DNA of the CDR3 is TGCAGCGTGCTAGAATGGCCGGGACACAGCTATGGCTACACCTTC. It encodes CSVLEWPGHSYGYTF. The chain joins TRBV29-1 to TRBJ1-2; D perhaps matches TRBD1 (6 bases). V dropped 6 bases and J dropped 4 bases, with 21 bases sitting between them. This CDR3 region has 15 residues. Per the germline V gene, CDR1 is SQVTM and CDR2 is ANQGSEA.

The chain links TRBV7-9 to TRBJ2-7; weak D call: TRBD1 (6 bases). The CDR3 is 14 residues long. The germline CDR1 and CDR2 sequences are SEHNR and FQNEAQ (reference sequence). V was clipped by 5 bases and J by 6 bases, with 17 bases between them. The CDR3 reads CASSPQGPLGEQYF. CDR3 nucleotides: TGTGCCAGCAGCCCACAGGGCCCTCTTGGCGAGCAGTACTTC.

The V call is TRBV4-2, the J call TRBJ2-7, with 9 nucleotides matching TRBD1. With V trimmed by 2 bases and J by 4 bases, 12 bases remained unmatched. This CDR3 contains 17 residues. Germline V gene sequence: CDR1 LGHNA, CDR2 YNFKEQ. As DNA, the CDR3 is TGTGCCAGCAGCCAACTACCATCCGGGACAGGGATATACGAGCAGTACTTC. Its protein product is CASSQLPSGTGIYEQYF.